The 16 T cell receptor beta chains below all came from one sample that was sequenced in a study of cytomegalovirus exposure and HLA in healthy donors. This PCR relied on a set of 60 Vbeta primers and 13 Jbeta primers. Sequenced by immunoSEQ multiplex PCR; TCRdb stores in-frame clones only, minus some. The sample records 150,000 to 200,000 clones, 65% to 80% being singletons. The sequenced sample was PBMCs. The source is a man between 18 and 35 years old in good health and CMV-seropositive.

The chain has TRBV2 and TRBJ1-5; D is perhaps TRBD1 (5 bases). The germline V gene encodes CDR1 SNHLY and CDR2 FYNNEI. The CDR3 covers 13 residues. The V end lost 7 bases, the J end lost 5 bases, and 12 bases lay between the germline ends. CDR3 region: CASKGTFYQPQHF. DNA of the CDR3: TGTGCCAGCAAGGGGACTTTCTATCAGCCCCAGCATTTT.

This rearrangement joins TRBV11-3 to TRBJ1-1; D gene unclear. Germline V gene lookup returns CDR1 SGHNT and CDR2 YENEEA. The CDR3 sequence is 13 residues long. The germline V and J ends were trimmed by 5 bases and 0 bases, with 7 bases remaining between them. The CDR3 DNA follows: TGTGCCAGCAGCCCCCGGTTGAACACTGAAGCTTTCTTT. Translation gives CASSPRLNTEAFF. Looking up the rest from reference TRBV11-3 and TRBJ1-1 gives the full variable domain: EAGVVQSPRYKIIEKKQPVAFWCNPISGHNTLYWYLQNLGQGPELLIRYENEEAVDDSQLPKDRFSAERLKGVDSTLKIQPAELGDSAVYLCASSPRLNTEAFFGQGTRLTVV.

Concerning this clone itself: This sample also contains other DNA sequences that code for the same CDR3. The rearrangement uses TRBV5-1 and TRBJ2-3; 11 bases are a match to TRBD2. Germline trimming cut 0 bases from V and 0 bases from J; bases unmatched to any gene: 0. Germline CDR1 reads SGHRS; CDR2 reads YFSETQ. The CDR3 sequence is 16 residues long. The CDR3 DNA follows: TGCGCCAGCAGCTTGGCTAGCGGGGGGAGCACAGATACGCAGTATTTT. Translating gives CASSLASGGSTDTQYF.

The chain carries TRBV5-6 and TRBJ1-1; D may be TRBD1 (5 bases). Germline V lookup: CDR1 SGHDT, CDR2 YYEEEE. This CDR3 has 15 residues. The ends were cut back, 4 bases at V and 0 bases at J, with 13 bases in the middle. The CDR3 coding sequence is TGTGCCAGCAGCCACAGACAGAGAATGAACACTGAAGCTTTCTTT. Translated, it gives CASSHRQRMNTEAFF. The full variable domain, its missing parts supplied by reference TRBV5-6 and TRBJ1-1, is DAGVTQSPTHLIKTRGQQVTLRCSPKSGHDTVSWYQQALGQGPQFIFQYYEEEERQRGNFPDRFSGHQFPNYSSELNVNALLLGDSALYLCASSHRQRMNTEAFFGQGTRLTVV.

The chain carries TRBV30 and TRBJ1-5; 8 positions agree with TRBD1. Germline lookup yields CDR1 GTSNPN and CDR2 SVGIG (reference sequence). V was clipped by 2 bases and J by 7 bases; unmatched bases: 7. The length of the CDR3 is 14 residues. CDR3 bases: TGTGCCTGGAGTTTGAACAGGGGGAGCCAGCCCCAGCATTTT. Residues: CAWSLNRGSQPQHF.

The chain recombines TRBV7-6 with TRBJ2-3; 10 bases align to TRBD2. This CDR3 is built from 15 residues. J gave up 2 bases and V 7 bases, and 6 bases lay outside the gene matches. The germline V gene has CDR1 SGHVS and CDR2 FNYEAQ. DNA for the CDR3: TGTGCCAGCAACCCCAGCGGGGGGGACACAGATACGCAGTATTTT. Translated, it gives CASNPSGGDTDTQYF.

The genes are TRBV5-7 and TRBJ2-5, with D perhaps matching TRBD2 (5 bases). TRBV5-7 is recorded as an ORF, its role being uncertain. CDR3 length: 14 amino acids. Trimming cost V 1 base and J 1 base, with 8 bases left between them. CDR3 coding DNA: TGTGCCAGCAGCTTGCCAGGACTCCAAGAGACCCAGTACTTC. Protein sequence: CASSLPGLQETQYF.

J is TRBJ2-1 and V is TRBV28, with TRBD1 as a possible D gene (5 bases). The V end was cut by 5 bases, the J end by 7 bases, with 18 bases between. This CDR3 contains 15 residues. Germline V gene sequence: CDR1 MDHEN, CDR2 SYDVKM. CDR3 sequence reads: CASSPQRGYANEQFF. The CDR3 DNA reads as TGTGCCAGCAGTCCTCAAAGGGGTTACGCGAATGAGCAGTTCTTC.

The V gene is TRBV15, the J gene TRBJ2-2, with a possible D match to TRBD1 (6 bases). V was pared by 4 bases and J by 6 bases, with 21 bases between. The CDR3 covers 17 residues. Germline V gene sequence: CDR1 LNHNV, CDR2 YYDKDF (reference sequence). CDR3 sequence reads: CATSKPFGEGVAGELFF. In nucleotides, the CDR3 is TGTGCCACCAGCAAACCCTTCGGAGAGGGGGTCGCCGGGGAGCTGTTTTTT.

The gene calls are TRBV18 and TRBJ1-1; 7 positions agree with TRBD1. With 2 bases clipped from V and 4 bases from J, the junction kept 4 bases outside the gene matches. Per the germline V gene, CDR1 is KGHSH and CDR2 is LQKENI. This CDR3 has 14 residues. The CDR3 region has the DNA TGTGCCAGCTCACCAGGGACAGAAAGCACTGAAGCTTTCTTT. Its protein product is CASSPGTESTEAFF.

The rearrangement uses TRBV30 and TRBJ1-5; D perhaps matches TRBD1 (5 bases). CDR1 GTSNPN and CDR2 SVGIG come from the germline V gene (reference sequence). Trimming pared 3 bases from V and 1 base from J, leaving 7 bases between. The CDR3 is 13 amino acids. The CDR3 spells CAWSGGSNQPQHF. DNA of the CDR3: TGTGCCTGGAGCGGGGGGAGCAATCAGCCCCAGCATTTT.

This clone has just one count. The chain uses TRBV21-1 and TRBJ1-1. TRBV21-1 counts as a pseudogene. The CDR3 is made up of 13 amino acids. In nucleotides, the CDR3 is TGTGCCAACAATGACTTTGGAAGCACTGAAGCTTTCTTT. This translates into CANNDFGSTEAFF.

V is TRBV9 and J is TRBJ2-1, with D unclear. V was clipped by 0 bases and J by 0 bases, with 7 bases between them. Germline loops: CDR1 SGDLS, CDR2 YYNGEE. The CDR3 is made up of 15 amino acids. The CDR3 nucleotides read TGTGCCAGCAGCGTAGATCTAAGCTCCTACAATGAGCAGTTCTTC. Amino acids: CASSVDLSSYNEQFF.

This chain links TRBV27 with TRBJ1-5; possibly TRBD1 for D (5 bases). The CDR3 is 13 amino acids. V lost 5 bases and J lost 7, with 12 bases in between. Germline assignment: CDR1 MNHEY and CDR2 SMNVEV (reference sequence). CDR3 region: CASSGEGRQPQHF. The CDR3 DNA is TGTGCCAGCAGTGGGGAGGGGCGACAGCCCCAGCATTTT.

The chain combines TRBV28 with TRBJ2-1, with TRBD2 identical over 12 bases. The ends lost 2 bases at V and 7 bases at J; junction bases unmatched: 12. The CDR3 length is 18 residues. Germline V gene data show CDR1 as MDHEN and CDR2 as SYDVKM. The CDR3 region has the DNA TGTGCCAGCAGTTTAATCGGGACTAGCGGGTTTATGGGGAATGAGCAGTTCTTC. It yields the protein CASSLIGTSGFMGNEQFF.

The gene calls are TRBV2 and TRBJ1-5, with 8 nucleotides matching TRBD1. The CDR3 is 15 amino acids. Germline V CDR1 and CDR2: SNHLY, FYNNEI. Trimming removed 6 bases from V and 1 base from J; junction bases left unmatched: 5. CDR3 DNA sequence: TGTGCCAGCAGGGGGGACAGGCGGAGCAATCAGCCCCAGCATTTT. Its translation: CASRGDRRSNQPQHF.